One and the same sample provided the 18 T cell receptor beta chains below, sequenced in a study of blood T cell repertoires in COVID-19. Clones were read by immunoSEQ multiplex PCR, and TCRdb kept only the in-frame ones, dropping some. Of some 130,000 clones listed, 70% to 80% are singletons. Sequencing was done on a sample of peripheral blood. Every receptor here comes from a man in his sixties who had recovered from COVID-19.

This chain links TRBV29-1 with TRBJ1-2, with D tentatively TRBD1 (6 bases). The CDR3 sequence is 12 residues long. Per the germline V gene, CDR1 is SQVTM and CDR2 is ANQGSEA. Trimming shortened V by 3 bases and J by 3 bases, and 8 bases separated the two germline ends. CDR3: CSVESGDYGYTF. CDR3 sequence (DNA): TGCAGCGTTGAGTCAGGGGACTATGGCTACACCTTC.

This clone was detected only a few times. The chain joins TRBV19 to TRBJ1-4; D is unresolved. The V end was cut by 5 bases, the J end by 8 bases, with 15 bases between. This CDR3 region has 14 residues. The germline V gene has CDR1 LNHDA and CDR2 SQIVND (reference sequence). In DNA, the CDR3 is TGTGCCAGTAGTCTAGGGTCGGCGGGGGAAAAACTGTTTTTT. It encodes CASSLGSAGEKLFF.

The chain combines TRBV6-2 or TRBV6-3 with TRBJ2-7; TRBD1 matches at 7 bases. Unmatched junction bases numbered 11, after V lost 5 bases and J lost 1 base. The germline CDR1 and CDR2 sequences are MNHEY and SVGEGT. This CDR3 contains 16 residues. The CDR3 DNA reads TGTGCCAGCAGTCCACCTTCGGGACAGTATTCCTACGAGCAGTACTTC. This encodes CASSPPSGQYSYEQYF.

The chain links TRBV6-4 to TRBJ2-6; 7 nucleotides agree with TRBD1. This CDR3 contains 17 residues. In germline, CDR1 is MRHNA, CDR2 SNTAGT. V gave up 1 base and J gave up 0 bases; unmatched junction bases: 3. CDR3 protein: CASSDWGQSSGANVLTF. For the CDR3, the DNA is TGTGCCAGCAGTGACTGGGGACAGAGCTCTGGGGCCAACGTCCTGACTTTC.

V gene TRBV6-6 combines with J gene TRBJ1-1; D may be TRBD1 (6 bases). This CDR3 has 12 amino acids. The ends were cut back, 4 bases at V and 8 bases at J, with 11 bases in the middle. The germline CDR1 and CDR2 sequences are MNHNY and SVGAGI (reference sequence). The CDR3 nucleotides read TGTGCCAGCAGTTCAATCGACAGGGAAGCTTTCTTT. It encodes CASSSIDREAFF.

The chain combines TRBV9 with TRBJ1-6; D uncertain. The CDR3 is 13 residues long. CDR1 and CDR2 (germline): SGDLS, YYNGEE. V lost 0 bases and J lost 10, with 8 bases in between. CDR3 nucleotides: TGTGCCAGCAGCGTAGATCCAGAATCACCCCTCCACTTT. It codes for CASSVDPESPLHF.

The chain has TRBV29-1 and TRBJ1-2, with 10 bases aligning to TRBD1. The germline gives CDR1 SQVTM, CDR2 ANQGSEA. Trimming cost V 4 bases and J 5 bases; bases outside gene matches: 7. The CDR3 spans 14 residues. CDR3: CSVGSGTGEYGYTF. For the CDR3, the DNA is TGCAGCGTTGGCTCAGGGACAGGGGAATATGGCTACACCTTC.

The J gene is TRBJ2-5, the V gene TRBV11-2; D might be TRBD1 (5 bases). The CDR3 loop spans 13 amino acids. Germline V CDR1 and CDR2: SGHAT, FQNNGV. Trimming shortened V by 2 bases and J by 5 bases, and 9 bases separated the two germline ends. The chain's CDR3 is CASSLSGLETQYF. The CDR3 nucleotides are TGTGCCAGCAGCTTATCAGGGTTGGAGACCCAGTACTTC.

The rearrangement uses TRBV5-1 and TRBJ2-7, with 7 positions matching TRBD1. The V and J ends lost 1 base and 7 bases, in that order; junction bases with no gene match: 5. CDR1 SGHRS and CDR2 YFSETQ come from the germline V gene. The CDR3 has 13 residues. CDR3 bases: TGCGCCAGCAGCTTGAAGGGGGCGGGTGAGCAGTACTTC. This sequence encodes CASSLKGAGEQYF.

The chain couples TRBV25-1 to TRBJ2-1, with 9 bases fitting TRBD1. The CDR3 contains 17 residues. Germline V CDR1 and CDR2: MGHDK, SYGVNS. The J segment lost 1 base and the V segment lost 5 bases, leaving 9 bases of the junction unmatched. The CDR3, as DNA: TGTGCCAGCAGTCCTCGCCCCGGGACAGGGTCCTACAATGAGCAGTTCTTC. Encoded protein: CASSPRPGTGSYNEQFF.

This chain connects TRBV28 to TRBJ2-7, with 7 bases fitting TRBD2. This CDR3 has 14 residues. The germline V gene encodes CDR1 MDHEN and CDR2 SYDVKM. The V and J ends lost 5 bases and 5 bases, in that order; junction bases with no gene match: 9. CDR3 DNA: TGTGCCAGCAGTCTTCCACTAGCGAAGAACGAGCAGTACTTC. It codes for CASSLPLAKNEQYF.

The chain combines TRBV25-1 with TRBJ1-1; D is perhaps TRBD1 (6 bases). CDR1 is MGHDK, CDR2 SYGVNS, per germline. The V gene lost 8 bases and the J gene lost 4 bases, with 20 bases spanning the gap. The CDR3 runs to 15 residues. The CDR3 spells CASRGSGQGPTEAFF. The CDR3 DNA reads TGTGCCAGCCGAGGGAGCGGCCAGGGGCCCACTGAAGCTTTCTTT.

V and J are TRBV11-2 and TRBJ2-1, with D possibly matching TRBD2 (6 bases). Trimming left V 3 bases short and J 7 bases short, with 13 bases between. The CDR3 is 14 amino acids. CDR1 is SGHAT, CDR2 FQNNGV, per germline. The CDR3 region has the DNA TGTGCCAGCAGCTTTCGCGGGGTGGGGAATGAGCAGTTCTTC. Encoded protein: CASSFRGVGNEQFF.

J is TRBJ2-2 and V is TRBV7-2, with TRBD2 identical over 8 bases. After removal of 5 bases from V and 4 bases from J, the junction contained 15 bases not matched to a gene. The germline V gene encodes CDR1 SGHTA and CDR2 FQGNSA. This CDR3 region has 18 residues. CDR3: CASSPTAILAESTGELFF. In DNA form, the CDR3 reads TGTGCCAGCAGCCCTACTGCGATACTAGCGGAATCCACCGGGGAGCTGTTTTTT.

This chain links TRBV6-2 or TRBV6-3 with TRBJ2-2; D is uncertain. CDR3 length: 14 amino acids. Germline CDR1 MNHEY, CDR2 SVGEGT. V was clipped by 5 bases and J by 3 bases, with 10 bases between them. The CDR3 spells CASSPGGYTGELFF. CDR3 coding DNA: TGTGCCAGCAGTCCCGGCGGTTACACCGGGGAGCTGTTTTTT.

The chain uses TRBV5-4 and TRBJ2-3; D is perhaps TRBD2 (5 bases). With 0 bases removed from V and 0 bases from J, the gap between germline ends came to 8 bases. CDR1 and CDR2 (germline): SGHNT, YYREEE (reference sequence). The CDR3 length is 15 residues. CDR3 coding DNA: TGTGCCAGCAGCTTGGGAGGGTCTAGCACAGATACGCAGTATTTT. Protein sequence: CASSLGGSSTDTQYF. The full variable domain, its missing parts supplied by reference TRBV5-4 and TRBJ2-3, is ETGVTQSPTHLIKTRGQQVTLRCSSQSGHNTVSWYQQALGQGPQFIFQYYREEENGRGNFPPRFSGLQFPNYSSELNVNALELDDSALYLCASSLGGSSTDTQYFGPGTRLTVL.

This clone occurred a few times. The chain links TRBV6-5 to TRBJ1-1; 7 bases fit TRBD1. Germline CDR1 reads MNHEY; CDR2 reads SVGAGI. The CDR3 is made up of 14 amino acids. V lost 6 bases and J lost 0; bases outside the gene matches: 4. CDR3 sequence reads: CASSLGQLNTEAFF. CDR3 DNA: TGTGCCAGCAGCCTGGGACAGTTGAACACTGAAGCTTTCTTT.

The chain joins TRBV23-1 to TRBJ1-4; no reliable D call. TRBV23-1 carries the ORF label, with uncertain function. There are 21 residues in the CDR3. Trimming removed 3 bases at V and 0 bases at J, with 26 bases between. As DNA, the CDR3 is TGCGCCAGCAGTCAGTACCCGGTTGTAATTGGAGCTTATGCAACTAATGAAAAACTGTTTTTT. Its protein product is CASSQYPVVIGAYATNEKLFF.